The next 26 T cell receptor beta chains were all read from a single sample in a study of T cell responses to AZD1222 COVID-19 vaccine. Assay used: immunoSEQ multiplex PCR; TCRdb lists only in-frame clones, some missing. The sample holds roughly 150,000 clones, around nine tenths seen once. The specimen comprised peripheral blood, sampled 28 days after the second AZD1222 dose. All receptors derive from an adult who received the AZD1222 COVID-19 vaccine.

The chain combines TRBV5-1 with TRBJ2-2; 10 positions match TRBD2. CDR1 is SGHRS, CDR2 YFSETQ, per germline. J lost 2 bases, V lost 3 bases, and 25 bases had no gene match. The CDR3 spans 23 residues. As DNA, the CDR3 is TGCGCCAGCAGCTCCTCTCGGGACAGGTTACGTCTAGCGGGGGCCTTTAACACCGGGGAGCTGTTTTTT. Its protein is CASSSSRDRLRLAGAFNTGELFF.

This chain uses TRBV5-1 with TRBJ2-1; 9 bases are shared with TRBD2. The CDR3 consists of 17 residues. The ends lost 4 bases at V and 3 bases at J; junction bases unmatched: 11. CDR1 and CDR2 from the germline V gene are SGHRS and YFSETQ. The CDR3 nucleotides read TGCGCCAGCAGCCCCCGGGGTAGCGGGGGTTACTACAATGAGCAGTTCTTC. It specifies CASSPRGSGGYYNEQFF.

This chain connects TRBV10-2 to TRBJ2-1, with TRBD1 identical over 8 bases. Trimming removed 5 bases from V and 1 base from J; junction bases left unmatched: 7. CDR3 length: 16 amino acids. Germline CDR1 and CDR2: WSHSY and SAAADI. CDR3 sequence reads: CASSPAGGISYNEQFF. The CDR3 DNA reads as TGCGCCAGCAGTCCCGCAGGGGGCATTTCCTACAATGAGCAGTTCTTC.

The CDR3 region is CASSPKGLSYEQYF. Here the CDR3 DNA reads TGTGCCAGCAGCCCAAAGGGCCTATCCTACGAGCAGTACTTC. V and J are TRBV5-4 and TRBJ2-7; D remains ambiguous. V lost 4 bases, J lost 1 base, and 12 bases lay in between. CDR1 and CDR2 (germline): SGHNT, YYREEE (reference sequence). This CDR3 region has 14 residues. Filled out from reference TRBV5-4 and TRBJ2-7, the complete variable domain reads ETGVTQSPTHLIKTRGQQVTLRCSSQSGHNTVSWYQQALGQGPQFIFQYYREEENGRGNFPPRFSGLQFPNYSSELNVNALELDDSALYLCASSPKGLSYEQYFGPGTRLTVT.

V usage is TRBV3-1 (or the pseudogene TRBV3-2) and J usage is TRBJ2-7, with a tentative D call TRBD2 (6 bases). V lost 3 bases and J lost 0, with 9 bases in between. The CDR3 loop spans 14 amino acids. Per germline, CDR1 LGHDT and CDR2 YNNKEL (reference sequence). DNA for the CDR3: TGTGCCAGCAGCCATGGAGGGTACTCCTACGAGCAGTACTTC. Translation gives CASSHGGYSYEQYF.

This clone appeared once. This chain links TRBV6-1 with TRBJ2-7; D uncertain. The CDR3 consists of 11 residues. V was shortened by 3 bases and J by 9 bases, with 9 bases between the two germline ends. Looked up from germline, CDR1 is MNHNS and CDR2 is SASEGT. The CDR3 protein is CASSEGLVQYF. CDR3 in DNA: TGTGCCAGCAGTGAGGGATTGGTGCAGTACTTC.

The chain joins TRBV6-5 to TRBJ2-7, with 9 bases aligning to TRBD2. Germline lookup yields CDR1 MNHEY and CDR2 SVGAGI. This CDR3 is built from 15 residues. The ends lost 5 bases at V and 0 bases at J; junction bases unmatched: 5. CDR3 nucleotides: TGTGCCAGCAGTACCCTAGCGGGGTCCTCCTACGAGCAGTACTTC. Residues: CASSTLAGSSYEQYF.

This chain uses TRBV6-2 or TRBV6-3 with TRBJ2-1, with D possibly TRBD2 on 6 matching bases. Germline CDR1 is MNHEY and CDR2 is SVGEGT. This CDR3 contains 15 residues. V was clipped by 2 bases and J by 8 bases, with 16 bases between them. CDR3 coding DNA: TGTGCCAGCAGTTACGGATCGGCAGGAGGGGATGAGCAGTTCTTC. This encodes CASSYGSAGGDEQFF.

The gene calls are TRBV19 and TRBJ1-4; D gene uncertain. CDR1 and CDR2 from the germline V gene are LNHDA and SQIVND (reference sequence). This CDR3 comprises 15 residues. V was clipped by 6 bases and J by 0 bases, with 11 bases between them. CDR3 sequence reads: CASSSEGATNEKLFF. The CDR3 DNA follows: TGTGCCAGTAGCTCCGAGGGTGCAACTAATGAAAAACTGTTTTTT.

The sample holds one count of this clone. The chain recombines TRBV7-9 with TRBJ2-5; D is possibly TRBD1 or TRBD2 (5 bases each). CDR3 length equals 15 residues. The V gene lost 2 bases and the J gene lost 2 bases, with 12 bases spanning the gap. The germline V gene has CDR1 SEHNR and CDR2 FQNEAQ (reference sequence). CDR3 DNA sequence: TGTGCCAGCAGCTTAAGGGGAGCGAATCAAGAGACCCAGTACTTC. Its protein is CASSLRGANQETQYF.

The V call is TRBV3-1 (or the pseudogene TRBV3-2), the J call TRBJ2-7; D gene ambiguous. CDR1 LGHDT and CDR2 YNNKEL come from the germline V gene (reference sequence). V lost 4 bases to trimming and J lost 7 bases, with 17 bases between them. The CDR3 length is 14 residues. CDR3 coding DNA: TGTGCCAGCAGCCTTGGTCTCACCCTGGGGGAGCAGTACTTC. This encodes CASSLGLTLGEQYF.

The chain uses TRBV18 and TRBJ1-2; D may be TRBD1 (5 bases). The germline V gene has CDR1 KGHSH and CDR2 LQKENI. V was cut by 2 bases and J by 4 bases, with 14 bases left in between. The CDR3 sequence is 15 residues long. The CDR3 DNA follows: TGTGCCAGCTCACCAGTTGGCGGGGGAGTCTATGGCTACACCTTC. It codes for CASSPVGGGVYGYTF.

The chain couples TRBV2 to TRBJ1-2, with D perhaps TRBD1 (5 bases). The ends were cut back, 6 bases at V and 9 bases at J, with 8 bases in the middle. This CDR3 is built from 10 residues. Germline V lookup: CDR1 SNHLY, CDR2 FYNNEI. CDR3 bases: TGTGCCAGCAGCGAGGGGCGCTACACCTTC. Protein product: CASSEGRYTF.

The rearrangement joins TRBV13 to TRBJ2-7; the D call may be TRBD1 or TRBD2 (6 bases each). Germline CDR1 is PRHDT and CDR2 is FYEKMQ (reference sequence). The CDR3 spans 14 residues. The V and J ends lost 6 bases and 7 bases respectively, with 19 bases between them. The CDR3 spells CASSPRGPTGEQYF. CDR3 DNA sequence: TGTGCCAGCAGTCCTCGGGGGCCCACGGGAGAGCAGTACTTC. Drawing the rest from reference TRBV13 and TRBJ2-7, the complete variable domain is AAGVIQSPRHLIKEKRETATLKCYPIPRHDTVYWYQQGPGQDPQFLISFYEKMQSDKGSIPDRFSAQQFSDYHSELNMSSLELGDSALYFCASSPRGPTGEQYFGPGTRLTVT.

V usage is TRBV27 and J usage is TRBJ1-1; D is unclear. Germline V lookup: CDR1 MNHEY, CDR2 SMNVEV (reference sequence). The length of the CDR3 is 15 residues. Trimming left V 6 bases short and J 7 bases short, with 21 bases between. This CDR3 is CASRVVDPGFGEAFF. CDR3 coding DNA: TGTGCCAGCAGGGTGGTCGATCCCGGGTTTGGTGAAGCTTTCTTT.

The V call is TRBV13, the J call TRBJ2-5; no reliable D call. Germline V gene lookup returns CDR1 PRHDT and CDR2 FYEKMQ (reference sequence). This CDR3 region has 12 residues. The ends were cut back, 8 bases at V and 2 bases at J, with 9 bases in the middle. CDR3 in DNA: TGTGCCAGCGCGGAGTTACAAGAGACCCAGTACTTC. Translated, it gives CASAELQETQYF.

In its sample, this clone was seen once. The CDR3 coding sequence is TGCAGCGTTTGGACAGGGAACGAGCAGTACTTC. Its protein is CSVWTGNEQYF. The genes are TRBV29-1 and TRBJ2-7; TRBD1 aligns across 8 bases. The CDR3 is 11 residues long. The germline gives CDR1 SQVTM, CDR2 ANQGSEA. The J segment lost 5 bases and the V segment lost 5 bases, leaving 2 bases of the junction unmatched.

The gene calls are TRBV7-9 and TRBJ2-7, with 9 positions matching TRBD1. The J segment lost 5 bases and the V segment lost 5 bases, leaving 19 bases of the junction unmatched. This CDR3 has 18 amino acids. Germline CDR1 and CDR2: SEHNR and FQNEAQ (reference sequence). For the CDR3, the DNA is TGTGCCAGCAGCCCCAAGGGGACAGGGAGGGGCTTTAGCGACGAGCAGTACTTC. Protein: CASSPKGTGRGFSDEQYF. The complete variable domain, with remaining parts taken from reference TRBV7-9 and TRBJ2-7, reads DTGVSQNPRHKITKRGQNVTFRCDPISEHNRLYWYRQTLGQGPEFLTYFQNEAQLEKSRLLSDRFSAERPKGSFSTLEIQRTEQGDSAMYLCASSPKGTGRGFSDEQYFGPGTRLTVT.

This sequence joins TRBV2 and TRBJ1-1; the D gene is possibly TRBD1 (6 bases). Deletions cut 8 bases from V and 0 bases from J, with 10 bases between. The CDR3 is 13 residues long. Germline values: CDR1 SNHLY, CDR2 FYNNEI. The CDR3 coding sequence is TGTGCCAGCCACAGGGACATGAACACTGAAGCTTTCTTT. This sequence encodes CASHRDMNTEAFF.

The CDR3 nucleotides read TGTGCCACCAGCAGAGGACAGGTTCTGAACTATGGCTACACCTTC. This gives the protein CATSRGQVLNYGYTF. This chain uses TRBV15 with TRBJ1-2; D is possibly TRBD1 (6 bases). The CDR3 totals 15 residues. Trimming cost V 1 base and J 2 bases, with 11 bases left between them. The germline V gene has CDR1 LNHNV and CDR2 YYDKDF (reference sequence).

The V gene is TRBV7-9, the J gene TRBJ1-2; D remains ambiguous. Germline V gene data show CDR1 as SEHNR and CDR2 as FQNEAQ (reference sequence). There are 16 residues in the CDR3. V gave up 4 bases and J gave up 0 bases, with 15 bases separating them. For the CDR3, the DNA is TGTGCCAGCAGCTCGCCGGAGCGGCTCTCTAACTATGGCTACACCTTC. This codes for CASSSPERLSNYGYTF. Full variable domain (outside the CDR3, taken from reference TRBV7-9 and TRBJ1-2): DTGVSQNPRHKITKRGQNVTFRCDPISEHNRLYWYRQTLGQGPEFLTYFQNEAQLEKSRLLSDRFSAERPKGSFSTLEIQRTEQGDSAMYLCASSSPERLSNYGYTFGSGTRLTVV.

The chain uses TRBV25-1 and TRBJ1-2; no reliable D call. CDR3 length: 12 residues. The germline V gene encodes CDR1 MGHDK and CDR2 SYGVNS. V was shortened by 3 bases and J by 3 bases, with 5 bases between the two germline ends. Here the CDR3 DNA reads TGTGCCAGCAGTGATAGTTACTATGGCTACACCTTC. Translation gives CASSDSYYGYTF.

This CDR3 is CASSTLPSQIEQYF. The CDR3 DNA reads TGTGCCAGTAGTACCCTGCCTTCCCAGATTGAGCAGTACTTC. The genes are TRBV19 and TRBJ2-7, with unresolved D. V lost 4 bases and J 7 bases, leaving 17 bases between the germline ends. The CDR3 loop spans 14 amino acids. Germline CDR1 LNHDA, CDR2 SQIVND (reference sequence).

A word on this clone: Other nucleotide sequences from this sample produce the same CDR3. The chain links TRBV5-1 to TRBJ1-1, with 8 bases aligning to TRBD1. The J segment lost 5 bases and the V segment lost 2 bases, leaving 2 bases of the junction unmatched. The CDR3 runs to 13 residues. In germline, CDR1 is SGHRS, CDR2 YFSETQ. The CDR3 sequence is CASSFGQGTEAFF. The CDR3 DNA is TGCGCCAGCAGCTTCGGACAGGGAACTGAAGCTTTCTTT.

This sequence joins TRBV11-2 and TRBJ2-7; 8 bases map to TRBD2. Germline lookup yields CDR1 SGHAT and CDR2 FQNNGV. Losses at the gene ends were 5 bases for V and 2 bases for J; bases not matched to a gene: 8. The CDR3 extends over 15 amino acids. The CDR3 region has the DNA TGTGCCAGCAGCCCCGGGGGGGCTAACCCCTACGAGCAGTACTTC. Translated: CASSPGGANPYEQYF.

Regarding this clone: Relative to the germline gene, one junction end is altered; a read error may explain this. The CDR3 region has the DNA TGTGCCAGCAGGGGACAGGGTCTTTCCTTC. Amino acids: CASRGQGLSF. The J gene is TRBJ1-2, the V gene TRBV9; 9 positions agree with TRBD1. Germline CDR1 is SGDLS and CDR2 is YYNGEE. The CDR3 loop spans 10 amino acids.